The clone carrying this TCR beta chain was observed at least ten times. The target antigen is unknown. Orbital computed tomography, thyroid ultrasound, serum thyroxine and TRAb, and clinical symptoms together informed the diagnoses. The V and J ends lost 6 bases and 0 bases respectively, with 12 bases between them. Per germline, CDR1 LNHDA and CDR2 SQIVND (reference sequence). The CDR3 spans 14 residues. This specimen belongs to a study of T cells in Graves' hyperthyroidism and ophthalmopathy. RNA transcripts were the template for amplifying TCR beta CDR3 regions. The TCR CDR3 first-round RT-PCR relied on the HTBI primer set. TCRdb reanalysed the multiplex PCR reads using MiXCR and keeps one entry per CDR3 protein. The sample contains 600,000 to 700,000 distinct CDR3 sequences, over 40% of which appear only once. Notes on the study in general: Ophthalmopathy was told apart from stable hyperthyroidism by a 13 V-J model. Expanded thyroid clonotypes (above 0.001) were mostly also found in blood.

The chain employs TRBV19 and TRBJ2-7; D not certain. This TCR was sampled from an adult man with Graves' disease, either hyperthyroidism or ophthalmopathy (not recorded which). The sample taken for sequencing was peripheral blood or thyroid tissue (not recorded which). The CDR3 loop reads CASSTGWSSYEQYF. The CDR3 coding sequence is TGTGCCAGTAGCACGGGTTGGAGCTCCTACGAGCAGTACTTC.